These T cell receptor beta chains were read from a single sample in a study of blood T cell repertoires in COVID-19. This table comes from immunoSEQ multiplex PCR, and its TCRdb copy is limited to in-frame clones, with some not included. The sample yields over 350,000 clones, around nine tenths seen once. Sample: PBMCs or T cells enriched from blood (not recorded which). Source of these receptors: a woman aged 50 to 60 who had recovered from COVID-19. CDR3s include the opening cysteine and the closing phenylalanine or tryptophan. A D gene is named only where the DNA matches it firmly. Only some rows state a clone size, as once, few, many or a class for expanded clones.

>NA|NA|TRBJ1-2|12|TRBV7-2
TGTGCCAGCAGCCTCCAGTCGGGGGGCTACACCTTC
CASSLQSGGYTF
>NA|once|TRBJ2-7|15|TRBV5-1
TGCGCCAGCAGCTTGGGGCCTAGCGATTCCTACGAGCAGTACTTC
CASSLGPSDSYEQYF
>NA|NA|TRBJ1-2|12|TRBV12-3/TRBV12-4
TGTGCCAGCAACTTAGGTCAGGGAGGGTACACCTTC
CASNLGQGGYTF
>TRBD1|NA|TRBJ2-2|17|TRBV11-3
TGTGCCAGCAGCTTTATGACAGGGAATCGTTACACCGGGGAGCTGTTTTTT
CASSFMTGNRYTGELFF
>NA|NA|TRBJ2-5|13|TRBV3-1/TRBV3-2
TGTGCCAGCAGCCAAGCCGGGGGAGAGACCCAGTACTTC
CASSQAGGETQYF
>TRBD2|NA|TRBJ2-7|15|TRBV7-2
TGTGCCAGCAGCCCCGGACTAGCTCATCGTTACGAGCAGTACTTC
CASSPGLAHRYEQYF
>NA|NA|TRBJ1-3|15|TRBV19
TGTGCCAGTAGTATGTCAGCGAACTCTGGAAACACCATATATTTT
CASSMSANSGNTIYF
>TRBD1|few|TRBJ1-1|16|TRBV11-2
TGTGCCAGCAGCTTACCTGTCGGACAGGGGGCAACTGAAGCTTTCTTT
CASSLPVGQGATEAFF
>NA|once|TRBJ1-2|12|TRBV28
TGTGCCAGCGGAGGGTTTAGGTATGGCTACACCTTC
CASGGFRYGYTF
>NA|NA|TRBJ1-5|15|TRBV3-1/TRBV3-2
TGTGCCAGCAGCCAAGATGGACAGCGCAATCAGCCCCAGCATTTT
CASSQDGQRNQPQHF
>NA|NA|TRBJ1-1|15|TRBV6-5
TGTGCCAGCAGCTATTACGACAGAGAGAACACTGAAGCTTTCTTT
CASSYYDRENTEAFF
>TRBD2|NA|TRBJ2-5|16|TRBV7-2
TGTGCCAGCAGCGCCCGGCGGGGGGGCAAGTGGGAGACCCAGTACTTC
CASSARRGGKWETQYF
>TRBD1|NA|TRBJ1-2|13|TRBV7-8
TGTGCCAGCAGCTTAGGGACAGGCTATGGCTACACCTTC
CASSLGTGYGYTF
>NA|once|TRBJ2-7|14|TRBV27
TGTGCCAGCAGTAAAGGACACACGTCCTACGAGCAGTACTTC
CASSKGHTSYEQYF
>NA|NA|TRBJ2-7|13|TRBV5-1
TGCGCCAGCAGGGAAGGGGGTGCCTACGAGCAGTACTTC
CASREGGAYEQYF
>TRBD1|NA|TRBJ1-2|15|TRBV28
TGTGCCAGCAGATCCCAAGGGACAGGGGGCGGAGGCTACACCTTC
CASRSQGTGGGGYTF
>NA|NA|TRBJ1-1|13|TRBV5-4
TGTGCCAGCAGCCCTCAGGGGACCGCTGAAGCTTTCTTT
CASSPQGTAEAFF
>NA|NA|TRBJ2-1|13|TRBV10-3
TGTGCCATCAGTGAGCACGGGGGATATGAGCAGTTCTTC
CAISEHGGYEQFF
>NA|NA|TRBJ1-5|14|TRBV7-8
TGTGCCAGCAGCACCAGTGGGGAGGGGGAGCCCCAGCATTTT
CASSTSGEGEPQHF
>TRBD1|NA|TRBJ1-2|14|TRBV4-1
TGCGCCAGCAGCTCAGAACAGGGGGACTATGGCTACACCTTC
CASSSEQGDYGYTF